This entry describes one T cell receptor beta chain. Its target is not known. V was cut by 6 bases and J by 5 bases, with 15 bases left in between. CDR3 length equals 13 residues. Germline assignment: CDR1 SGHTS and CDR2 YDEGEE. The data derive from a study of cytomegalovirus exposure and HLA in healthy donors. Whole-study findings and limits: The majority of TCR sequences were rare, yet some public TCRs appeared in many donors. The classifier reportedly diagnosed cytomegalovirus status with high sensitivity and specificity.

Using immunoSEQ multiplex PCR, the repertoire was profiled, and TCRdb retains in-frame clones only, with some absent. The profile shows some 98,000 clones, roughly 89% of them singletons. This sequence joins TRBV5-8 and TRBJ2-7; D may be TRBD2 (6 bases). The sample consisted of PBMCs. This receptor was identified in a woman under 40 in good health and CMV-seronegative. The CDR3 coding sequence is TGTGCCAGCACCGTGGGGGGTCGGAACGAGCAGTACTTC. Amino acids: CASTVGGRNEQYF.